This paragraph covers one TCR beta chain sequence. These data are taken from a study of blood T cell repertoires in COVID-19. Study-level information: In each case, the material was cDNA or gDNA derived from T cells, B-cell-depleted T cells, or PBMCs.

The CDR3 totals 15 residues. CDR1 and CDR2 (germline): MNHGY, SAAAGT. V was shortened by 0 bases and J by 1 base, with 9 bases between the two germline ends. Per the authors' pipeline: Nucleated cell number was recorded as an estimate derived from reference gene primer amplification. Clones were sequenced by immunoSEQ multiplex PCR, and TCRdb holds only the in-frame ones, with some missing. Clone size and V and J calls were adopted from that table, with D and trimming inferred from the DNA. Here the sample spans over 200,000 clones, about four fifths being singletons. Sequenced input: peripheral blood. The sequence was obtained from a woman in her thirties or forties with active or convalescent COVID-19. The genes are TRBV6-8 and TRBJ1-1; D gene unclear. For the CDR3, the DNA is TGTGCCAGCAGTTACTCGAGAGTTTGGAACACTGAAGCTTTCTTT. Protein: CASSYSRVWNTEAFF.